The present entry profiles one TCR beta chain with its context. As handled by the study authors: Quantification of nucleated cells was approximated via reference gene primer amplification. Assay used: immunoSEQ multiplex PCR; TCRdb lists only in-frame clones, some missing. The DNA gave D and trimming, while V, J and clone size come from that table. Of fewer than 90,000 clones listed, approximately 90% are singletons. The ends lost 4 bases at V and 4 bases at J; junction bases unmatched: 7. CDR3 length: 14 residues. The germline CDR1 and CDR2 sequences are SNHLY and FYNNEI. These data are taken from a study of blood T cell repertoires in COVID-19. Study overall: There were acute and convalescent COVID-19 samples, and they came from the United States, Italy and Spain. PBMCs, B-cell-depleted T cells, or T cells provided the cDNA or gDNA that made up the material.

This receptor was taken from a human donor in a cohort sampled during active COVID-19. Sequencing was carried out using peripheral blood. The chain is built from TRBV2 and TRBJ2-7; 7 positions match TRBD1. CDR3 sequence (DNA): TGTGCCAGCAGTGCCCACAGGGGCAGGTACGAGCAGTACGTC. As protein: CASSAHRGRYEQYV.